This T cell receptor beta chain was identified during a study of radiotherapy plus CTLA-4 blockade in lung cancer. Germline V gene lookup returns CDR1 SGHRS and CDR2 YFSETQ. The CDR3 runs 14 residues. Trimming took 4 bases from V and 2 from J, leaving 7 bases between them. Lung cancer patients with chemo-refractory metastatic non-small-cell disease were given focal radiation plus CTLA-4 blockade with ipilimumab. Clones were read by immunoSEQ multiplex PCR, and TCRdb kept only the in-frame ones, dropping some. The sample has about 72,000 clones, over 80% seen once. The material sequenced was peripheral blood, taken from a patient treated with radiotherapy plus ipilimumab. The V gene is TRBV5-1, the J gene TRBJ2-6; D might be TRBD1 (5 bases). The sequence came from a human donor with non-small cell lung cancer who had a partial response to radiotherapy plus ipilimumab. The CDR3 DNA is TGCGCCAGCAGCCGGACAACTGGGGCCAACGTCCTGACTTTC. As protein: CASSRTTGANVLTF.